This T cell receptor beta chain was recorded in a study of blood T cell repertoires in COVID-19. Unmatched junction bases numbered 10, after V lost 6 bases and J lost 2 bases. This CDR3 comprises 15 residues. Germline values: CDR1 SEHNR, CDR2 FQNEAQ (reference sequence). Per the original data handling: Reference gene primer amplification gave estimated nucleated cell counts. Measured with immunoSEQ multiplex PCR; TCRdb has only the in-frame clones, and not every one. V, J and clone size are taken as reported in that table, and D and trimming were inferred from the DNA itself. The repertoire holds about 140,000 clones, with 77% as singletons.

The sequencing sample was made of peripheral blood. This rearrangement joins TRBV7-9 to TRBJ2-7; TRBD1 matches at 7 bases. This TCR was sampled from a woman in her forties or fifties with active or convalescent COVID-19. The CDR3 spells CASSFGQASTYEQYF. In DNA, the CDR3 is TGTGCCAGCAGTTTTGGACAGGCCTCAACCTACGAGCAGTACTTC.